The 21 T cell receptor beta chains in this list originate from one sample, sequenced in a study of low-dose radiotherapy and immunotherapy resistance in tumors. Primers used for first-strand cDNA, a TRAV- and TRBV-specific set, covered both alpha and beta chains. TCR amplification ran approximately 20 PCR cycles using constant-region and V-primer adapter primers. TCRdb analysed the reads with MiXCR anew, one entry per CDR3 protein. The table shows approximately 90,000 distinct CDR3 sequences, with roughly a tenth occurring only once. Time point described: before trial treatment. The sample in question was PBMCs, obtained before treatment. The receptors stem from a male donor with prostate cancer.

This clonotype showed up just a few times. The chain employs TRBV5-4 and TRBJ1-2; the D is unclear. Looked up from germline, CDR1 is SGHNT and CDR2 is YYREEE (reference sequence). V gave up 3 bases and J gave up 2 bases, with 5 bases separating them. The CDR3 has 12 residues. The CDR3 nucleotides read TGTGCCAGCAGCTCGCCCAACTATGGCTACACCTTC. Translation: CASSSPNYGYTF.

This sequence joins TRBV14 and TRBJ2-3, with TRBD1 matching 8 bases. J was trimmed by 3 bases and V by 4 bases; bases with no gene match: 9. Germline CDR1 is SGHDN and CDR2 is FVKESK. The CDR3 runs 16 residues. The CDR3 bases are TGTGCCAGCAGCCGACGACAGGGGCTAGAGACAGATACGCAGTATTTT. Residues: CASSRRQGLETDTQYF.

This clonotype was picked up a small number of times. The chain recombines TRBV27 with TRBJ2-1, with 9 nucleotides matching TRBD1. Looked up from germline, CDR1 is MNHEY and CDR2 is SMNVEV (reference sequence). After removal of 5 bases from V and 7 bases from J, the junction contained 12 bases not matched to a gene. CDR3 size: 16 residues. The CDR3 reads CASSAIRDRERNEQFF. The CDR3 DNA reads TGTGCCAGCAGTGCAATCCGGGACAGGGAACGGAATGAGCAGTTCTTC.

This clonotype was seen ten or more times. The chain is built from TRBV5-5 and TRBJ1-5; D ambiguous. Germline CDR1 and CDR2: SGHKS and YYEKEE (reference sequence). The length of the CDR3 is 14 residues. Trimming stripped 2 bases from V and 6 bases from J, with 12 bases between. The CDR3 coding sequence is TGTGCCAGCAGCTTCGGGTCGCAAGGTCAGCCCCAGCATTTT. As protein: CASSFGSQGQPQHF.

This clonotype was counted many times. CDR3 sequence reads: CASRNRVDEQFF. Here the CDR3 DNA reads TGTGCCAGCAGAAACAGGGTTGATGAGCAGTTCTTC. This chain links TRBV6-2 or TRBV6-3 with TRBJ2-1; tentative D call: TRBD1 (6 bases). This CDR3 has 12 amino acids. Germline CDR1 and CDR2: MNHEY and SVGEGT. Trimming removed 6 bases from V and 8 bases from J, with 11 bases in between.

About this clonotype: Only one base separates this from a far larger clonotype, so it likely reflects a read error. V usage is TRBV5-8 and J usage is TRBJ2-1; TRBD1 might be the D (5 bases). Germline CDR1 is SGHTS and CDR2 is YDEGEE. V was shortened by 8 bases and J by 13 bases, with 16 bases between the two germline ends. The CDR3 totals 11 residues. CDR3 in DNA: TGTGCCAGAGCTTCAGGGCAGACCCAGTTCTTC. It is translated as CARASGQTQFF.

There are many counts of this clonotype. The J gene is TRBJ2-3, the V gene TRBV5-4, with D possibly TRBD1 on 6 matching bases. CDR3 length equals 14 residues. Germline V gene lookup returns CDR1 SGHNT and CDR2 YYREEE (reference sequence). V was pared by 4 bases and J by 0 bases, with 9 bases between. In DNA, the CDR3 is TGTGCCAGCAGCCAGGGGACCAGCACAGATACGCAGTATTTT. Its protein product is CASSQGTSTDTQYF.

There are many counts of this clonotype. The rearrangement links TRBV30 to TRBJ1-1; D is undetermined. From germline, CDR1 is GTSNPN and CDR2 SVGIG (reference sequence). CDR3 length: 12 amino acids. V was cut by 1 base and J by 0 bases, with 3 bases left in between. For the CDR3, the DNA is TGTGCCTGGAGTGAAATGAACACTGAAGCTTTCTTT. It translates to CAWSEMNTEAFF.

This clonotype appeared many times. V gene TRBV5-1 combines with J gene TRBJ2-1; 7 bases align to TRBD2. The CDR3 loop spans 15 amino acids. From germline, CDR1 is SGHRS and CDR2 YFSETQ. V trimming: 4 bases; J trimming: 0 bases; junction bases outside the gene matches: 4. CDR3 coding DNA: TGCGCCAGCAGCCCCCGGGACTACTCCTACAATGAGCAGTTCTTC. Translation: CASSPRDYSYNEQFF.

This clonotype was recorded at least ten times. This chain's CDR3 is CASSRGLEVPETQYF. The DNA of the CDR3 is TGTGCCAGCAGTCGGGGACTAGAGGTGCCAGAGACCCAGTACTTC. V usage is TRBV6-6 and J usage is TRBJ2-5; TRBD2 aligns across 8 bases. From germline, CDR1 is MNHNY and CDR2 SVGAGI (reference sequence). The CDR3 is 15 amino acids. The V segment lost 5 bases and the J segment 4 bases; nucleotides outside the gene matches: 9.

This clonotype was detected many times. This chain connects TRBV20-1 to TRBJ2-7; D gene uncertain. The CDR3 sequence is 11 residues long. Per the germline V gene, CDR1 is DFQATT and CDR2 is SNEGSKA (reference sequence). The CDR3: CSTFPEYEQYF. As DNA, the CDR3 is TGCAGCACCTTTCCGGAATACGAGCAGTACTTC.

Many counts were recorded for this clonotype. This sequence joins TRBV27 and TRBJ2-2; TRBD2 matches at 9 bases. The germline CDR1 and CDR2 sequences are MNHEY and SMNVEV (reference sequence). The CDR3 runs to 16 residues. Germline trimming cut 6 bases from V and 5 bases from J; bases unmatched to any gene: 10. The CDR3 protein is CASSPRSTSGTGELFF. The CDR3 coding sequence is TGTGCCAGCAGCCCCCGGTCGACTAGCGGAACCGGGGAGCTGTTTTTT.

This clonotype came up many times. This chain joins TRBV3-1 and TRBJ2-3; D is ambiguous. With 1 base removed from V and 4 bases from J, the gap between germline ends came to 3 bases. The CDR3 has 12 amino acids. Germline V gene sequence: CDR1 LGHDT, CDR2 YNNKEL (reference sequence). Written as DNA, the CDR3 is TGTGCCAGCAGCCAAGTGTCAGATACGCAGTATTTT. It specifies CASSQVSDTQYF.

This clonotype was seen at least ten times. V is TRBV28 and J is TRBJ2-7, with D perhaps matching TRBD2 (5 bases). Germline CDR1 is MDHEN and CDR2 is SYDVKM. This CDR3 is 12 amino acids long. V was pared by 2 bases and J by 6 bases, with 8 bases between. CDR3 sequence reads: CASSLPGSEQYF. The CDR3 region has the DNA TGTGCCAGCAGTTTACCGGGGAGCGAGCAGTACTTC. The full variable domain, with the rest looked up from reference TRBV28 and TRBJ2-7, is DVKVTQSSRYLVKRTGEKVFLECVQDMDHENMFWYRQDPGLGLRLIYFSYDVKMKEKGDIPEGYSVSREKKERFSLILESASTNQTSMYLCASSLPGSEQYFGPGTRLTVT.

This clonotype was observed at least ten times. The V call is TRBV20-1, the J call TRBJ2-7, with D uncertain. V was clipped by 6 bases and J by 0 bases, with 12 bases between them. The CDR3 totals 13 residues. Germline CDR1 and CDR2: DFQATT and SNEGSKA (reference sequence). CDR3 amino acids: CSAIRVGSYEQYF. The CDR3 DNA sequence: TGCAGTGCAATTCGGGTCGGCTCCTACGAGCAGTACTTC.

Many counts were recorded for this clonotype. The chain has TRBV13 and TRBJ2-7; 7 bases are a match to TRBD2. This CDR3 comprises 16 residues. V shed 4 bases, J shed 0 bases, and the junction held 9 bases outside the gene matches. Germline CDR1 PRHDT, CDR2 FYEKMQ (reference sequence). CDR3 loop: CASSSRAVAGSYEQYF. The CDR3 nucleotides read TGTGCCAGCAGCTCCCGGGCGGTAGCGGGCTCCTACGAGCAGTACTTC.

As for this clonotype: The DNA is left out, because the CDR3 cannot be placed on it with certainty; the CDR3 is given as TCRdb lists it. The chain employs TRBV6-2 or TRBV6-3 and TRBJ1-4; TRBD1, the table's D call, was not compared with the DNA. Per germline, CDR1 MNHEY and CDR2 SVGEGT. A total of 16 residues make up the CDR3, ends included. The CDR3 protein is CASSYSAGRSEKLFFF.

This clonotype was counted ten times or more. The chain recombines TRBV5-1 with TRBJ2-1, with 14 bases lining up with TRBD2. The CDR3 consists of 17 residues. CDR1 and CDR2 (germline): SGHRS, YFSETQ. The trim removed 3 bases at V and 4 bases at J, leaving 6 bases unmatched. The chain's CDR3 is CASSSGGLAGGYNEQFF. For the CDR3, the DNA is TGCGCCAGCAGCTCCGGCGGACTAGCGGGAGGTTACAATGAGCAGTTCTTC.

Many counts were recorded for this clonotype. The gene calls are TRBV5-4 and TRBJ2-1; D possibly corresponds to TRBD2 (5 bases). The CDR3 length is 17 residues. Trimming cost V 4 bases and J 0 bases, with 17 bases left between them. The germline V gene has CDR1 SGHNT and CDR2 YYREEE (reference sequence). The CDR3 region is CASSLIGRDYSYNEQFF. CDR3 DNA: TGTGCCAGCAGCCTAATCGGCCGTGACTACTCCTACAATGAGCAGTTCTTC.

Comment on this clonotype: Mismatch with germline at one junction end may stem from a read error. The V and J genes are TRBV5-4 and TRBJ2-7; 10 bases fit TRBD2. The CDR3 has 15 amino acids. Germline V gives CDR1 SGHNT, CDR2 YYREEE (reference sequence). The CDR3 spells CASGLELAGISEQYF. CDR3 bases: TGTGCCAGCGGCTTGGAACTAGCGGGAATCAGCGAGCAGTACTTC. Full variable domain (missing parts from reference TRBV5-4 and TRBJ2-7): ETGVTQSPTHLIKTRGQQVTLRCSSQSGHNTVSWYQQALGQGPQFIFQYYREEENGRGNFPPRFSGLQFPNYSSELNVNALELDDSALYLCASGLELAGISEQYFGPGTRLTVT.

This clonotype was detected ten times or more. The rearrangement joins TRBV20-1 to TRBJ1-5, with D hard to call. V was shortened by 2 bases and J by 4 bases, with 9 bases between the two germline ends. CDR1 and CDR2 (germline): DFQATT, SNEGSKA (reference sequence). This CDR3 contains 13 residues. CDR3 bases: TGCAGTGCTAGACAGGTGCCGAATCAGCCCCAGCATTTT. Translating gives CSARQVPNQPQHF.